The 31 T cell receptor beta chains reported below all come from one sample, sequenced in a study of blood T cell repertoires in COVID-19. Only in-frame clones appear in the TCRdb table, and some are missing; sequencing was by immunoSEQ multiplex PCR. The sample carries 200,000 to 300,000 clones, roughly 80% recorded once. Sequencing was carried out using peripheral blood. These receptor sequences come from a man aged 80 or over with acute or convalescent COVID-19.

The chain carries TRBV11-2 and TRBJ2-2; possibly TRBD1 for D (5 bases). This CDR3 is 14 amino acids long. V was cut by 3 bases and J by 6 bases, with 11 bases left in between. Germline V CDR1 and CDR2: SGHAT, FQNNGV. The CDR3 nucleotides are TGTGCCAGCAGCTTGTGGGGCAGGGCCGGGGAGCTGTTTTTT. As protein: CASSLWGRAGELFF.

J is TRBJ1-2 and V is TRBV30; possible D gene TRBD1, 6 bases. Between the trimmed V and J ends, which lost 3 bases and 4 bases, there was a span of 15 bases. Germline-derived CDR1 and CDR2 are GTSNPN and SVGIG (reference sequence). The CDR3 covers 14 residues. CDR3 nucleotides: TGTGCCTGGAGCCCGACAGGTTTGGTCTATGGCTACACCTTC. It is translated as CAWSPTGLVYGYTF.

The chain combines TRBV5-1 with TRBJ2-7; 13 bases fit TRBD2. CDR1 is SGHRS and CDR2 is YFSETQ in the germline V gene. Losses at the gene ends were 4 bases for V and 4 bases for J; bases not matched to a gene: 23. This CDR3 contains 21 residues. This CDR3 is CASSKDRVSKLAGGPWYEQYF. In nucleotides, the CDR3 is TGCGCCAGCAGCAAGGACAGGGTATCCAAACTAGCGGGGGGGCCTTGGTACGAGCAGTACTTC.

The chain links TRBV4-2 to TRBJ2-3, with 14 bases aligning to TRBD2. Germline loops: CDR1 LGHNA, CDR2 YNFKEQ. This CDR3 has 17 residues. The trim removed 1 base at V and 3 bases at J, leaving 3 bases unmatched. The DNA for the CDR3 is TGTGCCAGCAGCCAAGCGGGACTAGCGGGAGAGACAGATACGCAGTATTTT. It codes for CASSQAGLAGETDTQYF.

CDR3 sequence reads: CATSDPWTSGGVSSYNEQFF. The CDR3 DNA reads as TGTGCCACCAGTGATCCTTGGACTAGCGGAGGAGTGAGCTCCTACAATGAGCAGTTCTTC. The rearrangement joins TRBV24-1 to TRBJ2-1, with 10 positions matching TRBD2. The germline V gene has CDR1 KGHDR and CDR2 SFDVKD. The CDR3 length is 20 residues. V trimming: 3 bases; J trimming: 0 bases; junction bases outside the gene matches: 13.

The sample holds many counts of this clone. This sequence joins TRBV5-4 and TRBJ2-1, with D possibly TRBD2 on 7 matching bases. Per germline, CDR1 SGHNT and CDR2 YYREEE (reference sequence). This CDR3 has 15 residues. V was clipped by 4 bases and J by 4 bases, with 15 bases between them. CDR3 DNA sequence: TGTGCCAGCAGCCTAGGGGGGGGCCTATACAATGAGCAGTTCTTC. It yields the protein CASSLGGGLYNEQFF.

This chain connects TRBV7-9 to TRBJ2-3; maybe TRBD1 (6 bases). With 5 bases removed from V and 0 bases from J, the gap between germline ends came to 12 bases. In germline, CDR1 is SEHNR, CDR2 FQNEAQ (reference sequence). The CDR3 runs to 15 residues. CDR3 in amino acids: CASSVQGSSTDTQYF. The CDR3 DNA reads as TGTGCCAGCAGCGTACAGGGATCTAGCACAGATACGCAGTATTTT.

The J gene is TRBJ2-7, the V gene TRBV5-4; the match to TRBD1 covers 8 bases. V lost 4 bases to trimming and J lost 1 base; unmatched junction nucleotides: 7. This CDR3 is 15 amino acids long. Germline values: CDR1 SGHNT, CDR2 YYREEE (reference sequence). The CDR3 DNA is TGTGCCAGCAGCCCAGGGGGACAGGCGTCCTACGAGCAGTACTTC. The encoded protein is CASSPGGQASYEQYF.

V and J are TRBV5-5 and TRBJ2-4, with TRBD2 identical over 8 bases. CDR1 is SGHKS and CDR2 is YYEKEE in the germline V gene (reference sequence). V lost 2 bases to trimming and J lost 3 bases; unmatched junction nucleotides: 10. The CDR3 totals 17 residues. The DNA of the CDR3 is TGTGCCAGCAGCTTAGGGACGGGAGGGAGGGACAAAAACATTCAGTACTTC. It translates to CASSLGTGGRDKNIQYF.

The CDR3 region is CASSLGGTNNSPLHF. As DNA, the CDR3 is TGCGCCAGCAGCTTGGGGGGCACCAATAATTCACCCCTCCACTTT. The chain combines TRBV5-1 with TRBJ1-6; TRBD1 might be the D (5 bases). The ends were cut back, 0 bases at V and 5 bases at J, with 9 bases in the middle. The CDR3 is made up of 15 amino acids. Germline V gene sequence: CDR1 SGHRS, CDR2 YFSETQ.

The genes are TRBV2 and TRBJ2-1; no clear D gene. Germline loops: CDR1 SNHLY, CDR2 FYNNEI. Between the trimmed V and J ends, which lost 4 bases and 4 bases, there was a span of 8 bases. This CDR3 has 13 amino acids. The CDR3 DNA sequence: TGTGCCAGCAGTGCACAACCATACAATGAGCAGTTCTTC. Amino acids: CASSAQPYNEQFF.

The chain joins TRBV10-1 to TRBJ2-4; D not resolved. The V gene lost 1 base and the J gene lost 7 bases, with 11 bases spanning the gap. In germline, CDR1 is WNHNN, CDR2 SYGVQD (reference sequence). The CDR3 totals 14 residues. The CDR3 here is CASSELGNQNIQYF. CDR3 coding DNA: TGCGCCAGCAGTGAGTTGGGCAACCAGAACATTCAGTACTTC.

The V gene is TRBV18, the J gene TRBJ1-5; D may be TRBD1 (6 bases). The CDR3 runs 17 residues. CDR1 and CDR2 from the germline V gene are KGHSH and LQKENI. V lost 2 bases and J 1 base, leaving 15 bases between the germline ends. In nucleotides, the CDR3 is TGTGCCAGCTCACCAAGCGCAGGGGCGACAAGCAATCAGCCCCAGCATTTT. The encoded protein is CASSPSAGATSNQPQHF.

V gene TRBV19 combines with J gene TRBJ1-5; D is possibly TRBD1 (5 bases). V lost 10 bases, J lost 6 bases, and 22 bases lay in between. Germline CDR1 is LNHDA and CDR2 is SQIVND (reference sequence). The CDR3 length is 15 residues. CDR3 in DNA: TGTGCCACGCGGGACGGACTCCGGCAAGGTCAGCCCCAGCATTTT. This translates into CATRDGLRQGQPQHF.

The chain is built from TRBV7-2 and TRBJ1-4; D unclear. V lost 5 bases and J 4 bases, leaving 20 bases between the germline ends. Germline-derived CDR1 and CDR2 are SGHTA and FQGNSA. The CDR3 runs 17 residues. DNA for the CDR3: TGTGCCAGCAGCGCCCGTCCGGGAGGGAGTCTTAATGAAAAACTGTTTTTT. Amino acids: CASSARPGGSLNEKLFF.

This rearrangement joins TRBV10-3 to TRBJ1-2; no definite D call. The germline V gene has CDR1 ENHRY and CDR2 SYGVKD. The CDR3 is made up of 13 amino acids. Trimming removed 0 bases from V and 8 bases from J, with 10 bases in between. CDR3 in amino acids: CAISESRGAGYTF. CDR3 in DNA: TGTGCCATCAGTGAGTCCCGGGGTGCCGGCTACACCTTC.

V is TRBV30 and J is TRBJ1-3; possible D gene TRBD1, 5 bases. Deletions cut 3 bases from V and 0 bases from J, with 12 bases between. The CDR3 covers 15 residues. Looked up from germline, CDR1 is GTSNPN and CDR2 is SVGIG (reference sequence). In DNA, the CDR3 is TGTGCCTGGAGGTACCGACAGCCCTCTGGAAACACCATATATTTT. It translates to CAWRYRQPSGNTIYF.

The V call is TRBV5-4, the J call TRBJ2-7; TRBD2 matches 11 bases. The germline gives CDR1 SGHNT, CDR2 YYREEE (reference sequence). The CDR3 loop spans 15 amino acids. Losses at the gene ends were 3 bases for V and 3 bases for J; bases not matched to a gene: 5. As DNA, the CDR3 is TGTGCCAGCAGCTGGGGACTAGCGGCGAGCTACGAGCAGTACTTC. It yields the protein CASSWGLAASYEQYF.

As regards this clone: In the same sample, other DNA sequences code for this CDR3. The V and J genes are TRBV7-8 and TRBJ1-1; TRBD1 is a possible D gene (5 bases). This CDR3 region has 13 residues. Trimming took 5 bases from V and 3 from J, leaving 10 bases between them. From germline, CDR1 is SGHVS and CDR2 FQNEAQ. The CDR3 region is CASSLQGYTEAFF. CDR3 nucleotide sequence: TGTGCCAGCAGCCTTCAGGGATACACTGAAGCTTTCTTT.

The rearrangement joins TRBV5-4 to TRBJ1-5; TRBD1 is a possible D gene (5 bases). V was clipped by 2 bases and J by 6 bases, with 21 bases between them. The germline V gene encodes CDR1 SGHNT and CDR2 YYREEE (reference sequence). This CDR3 spans 17 amino acids. The CDR3 region is CASSFSAGTPGGQPQHF. CDR3 nucleotide sequence: TGTGCCAGCAGCTTCTCCGCCGGGACCCCGGGAGGTCAGCCCCAGCATTTT.

The CDR3 sequence: CASSFRGTSGAHTDTQYF. CDR3 sequence (DNA): TGTGCCAGCAGTTTCCGCGGGACTAGCGGGGCCCACACAGATACGCAGTATTTT. The chain links TRBV2 to TRBJ2-3; 13 bases are shared with TRBD2. Trimming took 5 bases from V and 2 from J; bases not matched to a gene: 10. The CDR3 consists of 18 residues. CDR1 SNHLY and CDR2 FYNNEI come from the germline V gene.

The gene calls are TRBV11-2 and TRBJ2-6, with a possible D match to TRBD1 (6 bases). Trimming cost V 4 bases and J 1 base, with 14 bases left between them. CDR3 length equals 17 residues. The germline CDR1 and CDR2 sequences are SGHAT and FQNNGV. In nucleotides, the CDR3 is TGTGCCAGCAGCTCATTACAGGGAAGATCTGGGGCCAACGTCCTGACTTTC. Amino acid sequence: CASSSLQGRSGANVLTF. Based on the CDR3 plus reference TRBV11-2 and TRBJ2-6, the full variable domain is EAGVAQSPRYKIIEKRQSVAFWCNPISGHATLYWYQQILGQGPKLLIQFQNNGVVDDSQLPKDRFSAERLKGVDSTLKIQPAKLEDSAVYLCASSSLQGRSGANVLTFGAGSRLTVL.

The chain employs TRBV9 and TRBJ2-2; TRBD1 is a possible D gene (5 bases). V was trimmed by 3 bases and J by 4 bases, leaving 7 bases between them. Germline V CDR1 and CDR2: SGDLS, YYNGEE. This CDR3 is built from 13 residues. The CDR3 DNA is TGTGCCAGCAGCGGACAGCCCACCGGGGAGCTGTTTTTT. This translates into CASSGQPTGELFF.

The V and J genes are TRBV27 and TRBJ2-1, with 7 nucleotides matching TRBD1. Germline V lookup: CDR1 MNHEY, CDR2 SMNVEV (reference sequence). CDR3 length: 16 amino acids. Trimming at V came to 6 bases and at J to 4 bases, leaving 12 bases not matched to a gene. CDR3 amino acids: CASRDLDRLRYNEQFF. In DNA, the CDR3 is TGTGCCAGCAGAGATCTGGACAGGCTGCGATACAATGAGCAGTTCTTC.

This chain's CDR3 is CASSIGVNTEAFF. The CDR3 bases are TGTGCCAGTAGTATCGGGGTGAACACTGAAGCTTTCTTT. This chain connects TRBV19 to TRBJ1-1; D remains unclear. There are 13 residues in the CDR3. Germline V gives CDR1 LNHDA, CDR2 SQIVND (reference sequence). Trimming removed 3 bases at V and 0 bases at J, with 5 bases between. Together with reference TRBV19 and TRBJ1-1, the CDR3 gives the full variable domain: DGGITQSPKYLFRKEGQNVTLSCEQNLNHDAMYWYRQDPGQGLRLIYYSQIVNDFQKGDIAEGYSVSREKKESFPLTVTSAQKNPTAFYLCASSIGVNTEAFFGQGTRLTVV.

The chain is built from TRBV27 and TRBJ2-2; D is uncertain. V was pared by 5 bases and J by 0 bases, with 10 bases between. This CDR3 has 15 residues. Germline V gives CDR1 MNHEY, CDR2 SMNVEV (reference sequence). Here the CDR3 DNA reads TGTGCCAGCAGTCGGGTCTACGCGAACACCGGGGAGCTGTTTTTT. Its translation: CASSRVYANTGELFF.

The V gene is TRBV6-1, the J gene TRBJ1-2; the match to TRBD1 covers 9 bases. The V gene end was trimmed by 3 bases and the J gene end by 5 bases; junction bases not matched to a gene: 4. Germline values: CDR1 MNHNS, CDR2 SASEGT. The CDR3 sequence is 14 residues long. CDR3 sequence (DNA): TGTGCCAGCAGTGATGGGACAGGGCTATATGGCTACACCTTC. It codes for CASSDGTGLYGYTF.

The chain combines TRBV30 with TRBJ2-7; a possible D gene is TRBD1 (5 bases). The germline V gene encodes CDR1 GTSNPN and CDR2 SVGIG (reference sequence). This CDR3 spans 13 amino acids. Trimming removed 1 base from V and 10 bases from J, with 17 bases in between. CDR3 DNA sequence: TGTGCCTGGAGTGGCGGAACAGGCCAGACTCAGTACTTC. Its translation: CAWSGGTGQTQYF. Complete variable domain (other parts from reference TRBV30 and TRBJ2-7): SQTIHQWPATLVQPVGSPLSLECTVEGTSNPNLYWYRQAAGRGLQLLFYSVGIGQISSEVPQNLSASRPQDRQFILSSKKLLLSDSGFYLCAWSGGTGQTQYFGPGTRLTVT.

The V gene is TRBV18, the J gene TRBJ1-2; 7 bases are shared with TRBD1. CDR1 KGHSH and CDR2 LQKENI come from the germline V gene. Germline trimming cut 4 bases from V and 6 bases from J; bases unmatched to any gene: 2. The CDR3 totals 12 residues. CDR3 bases: TGTGCCAGCTCACGGACAGGAGATGGCTACACCTTC. This translates into CASSRTGDGYTF.

This sequence joins TRBV5-1 and TRBJ2-6; a possible D gene is TRBD2 (5 bases). The CDR3 runs to 16 residues. Trimming cost V 2 bases and J 0 bases, with 9 bases left between them. Germline V gene lookup returns CDR1 SGHRS and CDR2 YFSETQ. For the CDR3, the DNA is TGCGCCAGCAGCTTAGTGAGCGGCTCTGGGGCCAACGTCCTGACTTTC. Its translation is CASSLVSGSGANVLTF.

V is TRBV5-4 and J is TRBJ2-1, with 9 positions matching TRBD2. The germline V gene encodes CDR1 SGHNT and CDR2 YYREEE (reference sequence). There are 17 residues in the CDR3. Trimming cost V 4 bases and J 2 bases; bases outside gene matches: 10. This CDR3 is CASSITRGGRTYNEQFF. CDR3 DNA: TGTGCCAGCAGCATAACGCGGGGGGGCCGTACCTACAATGAGCAGTTCTTC.